A single sample gave rise to the 29 T cell receptor beta chains below, sequenced in a study of blood T cell repertoires in COVID-19. Only in-frame clones appear in the TCRdb table, and some are missing; sequencing was by immunoSEQ multiplex PCR. The sample has tens of thousands of clones, around 86% seen once. Input material: peripheral blood. The source of these receptors is an elderly woman with acute or convalescent COVID-19.

The V and J genes are TRBV10-3 and TRBJ1-1, with TRBD1 identical over 8 bases. The CDR3 has 14 residues. The J segment lost 5 bases and the V segment lost 7 bases, leaving 9 bases of the junction unmatched. Germline CDR1 and CDR2: ENHRY and SYGVKD. In nucleotides, the CDR3 is TGTGCCATCAACCCGACAGGGGACGGGACTGAAGCTTTCTTT. Its protein product is CAINPTGDGTEAFF.

This chain connects TRBV6-5 to TRBJ2-7, with 12 bases identical to TRBD2. This CDR3 is 15 amino acids long. Germline CDR1 is MNHEY and CDR2 is SVGAGI. With V trimmed by 0 bases and J by 3 bases, 0 bases remained unmatched. The CDR3 nucleotides are TGTGCCAGCAGTTACTCGACTAGCGGGAGCTACGAGCAGTACTTC. Translating gives CASSYSTSGSYEQYF.

In its sample, this clone was seen a few times. The V and J genes are TRBV19 and TRBJ2-2, with D possibly TRBD1 on 5 matching bases. CDR3 length equals 13 residues. The V gene's germline CDR1 is LNHDA and CDR2 SQIVND (reference sequence). The V end lost 4 bases, the J end lost 6 bases, and 9 bases lay between the germline ends. The CDR3 nucleotides are TGTGCCAGTAGTACAGGGATCTCCGGGGAGCTGTTTTTT. Encoded protein: CASSTGISGELFF.

The chain combines TRBV5-6 with TRBJ2-2; D uncertain. The CDR3 runs to 12 residues. Germline CDR1 and CDR2: SGHDT and YYEEEE. Trimming shortened V by 0 bases and J by 5 bases, and 2 bases separated the two germline ends. CDR3 nucleotide sequence: TGTGCCAGCAGCTTGGCGACCGGGGAGCTGTTTTTT. This gives the protein CASSLATGELFF.

This clone was detected only a few times. The chain uses TRBV24-1 and TRBJ2-7; TRBD1 matches 9 bases. This CDR3 has 16 amino acids. CDR1 is KGHDR and CDR2 is SFDVKD in the germline V gene. J was trimmed by 2 bases and V by 4 bases; bases with no gene match: 8. The CDR3 DNA reads as TGTGCCACCAGTGACCCAGGACAGGGGTCCCCCTACGAGCAGTACTTC. As protein: CATSDPGQGSPYEQYF.

This rearrangement joins TRBV5-4 to TRBJ1-2, with D tentatively TRBD1 (6 bases). This CDR3 has 15 residues. The germline V and J ends were trimmed by 4 bases and 0 bases, with 13 bases remaining between them. Germline CDR1 reads SGHNT; CDR2 reads YYREEE (reference sequence). This CDR3 reads CASSTRTETNYGYTF. In DNA, the CDR3 is TGTGCCAGCAGCACCCGGACAGAGACTAACTATGGCTACACCTTC.

The chain combines TRBV29-1 with TRBJ1-2; the match to TRBD1 covers 12 bases. Unmatched junction bases numbered 4, after V lost 6 bases and J lost 8 bases. Germline values: CDR1 SQVTM, CDR2 ANQGSEA. This CDR3 contains 12 residues. The CDR3 is CSVGDRGLGYTF. The CDR3 DNA follows: TGCAGCGTCGGGGACAGGGGGCTCGGCTACACCTTC.

The CDR3 loop is CASSLEQNSGNTIYF. CDR3 nucleotide sequence: TGTGCCAGCAGCTTAGAGCAAAACTCTGGAAACACCATATATTTT. The V call is TRBV7-9, the J call TRBJ1-3; D is unclear. Trimming removed 1 base from V and 0 bases from J, with 7 bases in between. The CDR3 has 15 amino acids. Germline V gene data show CDR1 as SEHNR and CDR2 as FQNEAQ (reference sequence).

On this clone itself: No DNA is shown, since the ends of the CDR3 on it are uncertain; the CDR3 is the one TCRdb lists. The gene calls are TRBV21-1 and TRBJ1-5. TRBV21-1 is a known pseudogene. From its first to its last residue, the CDR3 has 20 amino acids. Here the CDR3 reads CASSKGVARGAGYSNQPQHF.

This clone was seen once. The rearrangement uses TRBV18 and TRBJ2-2; 10 bases are shared with TRBD1. The CDR3 sequence is 17 residues long. Per the germline V gene, CDR1 is KGHSH and CDR2 is LQKENI. The V and J ends lost 4 bases and 3 bases, in that order; junction bases with no gene match: 8. CDR3 nucleotides: TGTGCCAGCTCACTGCGACAGGGGGCGCAGGACACCGGGGAGCTGTTTTTT. It yields the protein CASSLRQGAQDTGELFF.

A single count supports this clone. V is TRBV30 and J is TRBJ1-1; the D gene is possibly TRBD1 (5 bases). This CDR3 contains 13 residues. CDR1 and CDR2 (germline): GTSNPN, SVGIG (reference sequence). Trimming shortened V by 0 bases and J by 6 bases, and 11 bases separated the two germline ends. The CDR3 bases are TGTGCCTGGAGTGTACTAGGAGGGGCTGAAGCTTTCTTT. As protein: CAWSVLGGAEAFF.

J is TRBJ1-3 and V is TRBV7-9, with TRBD1 matching over 8 bases. The CDR3 is 15 residues long. Losses at the gene ends were 3 bases for V and 4 bases for J; bases not matched to a gene: 5. CDR1 is SEHNR, CDR2 FQNEAQ, per germline (reference sequence). The CDR3 nucleotides are TGTGCCAGCAGCTTGACAGGGGCGCGGGGAAACACCATATATTTT. It yields the protein CASSLTGARGNTIYF.

The table lists this clone with a count of one. The rearrangement uses TRBV3-1 (or the pseudogene TRBV3-2) and TRBJ1-1, with unresolved D. Looked up from germline, CDR1 is LGHDT and CDR2 is YNNKEL (reference sequence). V lost 4 bases and J lost 4, with 16 bases in between. The CDR3 length is 15 residues. The CDR3: CASSLRSGSPTEAFF. The CDR3 coding sequence is TGTGCCAGCAGCCTGAGATCCGGGTCCCCCACTGAAGCTTTCTTT.

This chain links TRBV6-6 with TRBJ2-3; 10 nucleotides match TRBD2. The CDR3 has 15 residues. Germline V gives CDR1 MNHNY, CDR2 SVGAGI (reference sequence). V lost 2 bases and J lost 4; bases outside the gene matches: 3. CDR3 coding DNA: TGTGCCAGCAGTTACCTGGGACTAGCGTCAGATACGCAGTATTTT. Translating gives CASSYLGLASDTQYF.

The chain combines TRBV9 with TRBJ1-2; 7 positions agree with TRBD1. The CDR3 totals 18 residues. From germline, CDR1 is SGDLS and CDR2 YYNGEE. With 1 base clipped from V and 4 bases from J, the junction kept 16 bases outside the gene matches. CDR3 DNA sequence: TGTGCCAGCAGCGTATCGGGCAGGGGGTCCCCCGACGGCTATGGCTACACCTTC. It translates to CASSVSGRGSPDGYGYTF.

This chain joins TRBV11-3 and TRBJ2-7, with a tentative D call TRBD2 (5 bases). The CDR3 is 12 residues long. V shed 2 bases and J shed 5 bases, with 7 bases lying between them. Germline assignment: CDR1 SGHNT and CDR2 YENEEA. The CDR3 reads CASSLRGDEQYF. CDR3 DNA: TGTGCCAGCAGCTTACGGGGTGACGAGCAGTACTTC.

CDR3: CASSLEASGSFAYNEQFF. DNA of the CDR3: TGCGCCAGCAGCTTGGAGGCTAGCGGGAGCTTTGCCTACAATGAGCAGTTCTTC. V is TRBV5-1 and J is TRBJ2-1, with 10 bases fitting TRBD2. The V gene end was trimmed by 0 bases and the J gene end by 2 bases; junction bases not matched to a gene: 8. Looked up from germline, CDR1 is SGHRS and CDR2 is YFSETQ. The CDR3 length is 18 residues.

Concerning this clone itself: The junction does not match germline at one end; this may be a read error. CDR3: CASSHTGTGEDEQFF. The CDR3 DNA reads as TGTGCTAGCAGCCATACCGGGACAGGGGAGGATGAGCAGTTCTTC. The chain joins TRBV7-7 to TRBJ2-1, with 10 bases lining up with TRBD1. This CDR3 comprises 15 residues. The germline CDR1 and CDR2 sequences are SSHAT and FNYEAQ (reference sequence). The full variable domain, with the rest looked up from reference TRBV7-7 and TRBJ2-1, is GAGVSQSPRYKVTKRGQDVTLRCDPISSHATLYWYQQALGQGPEFLTYFNYEAQPDKSGLPSDRFSAERPEGSISTLTIQRTEQRDSAMYRCASSHTGTGEDEQFFGPGTRLTVL.

The J gene is TRBJ2-1, the V gene TRBV3-1 (or the pseudogene TRBV3-2); 8 bases align to TRBD1. With 8 bases clipped from V and 0 bases from J, the junction kept 6 bases outside the gene matches. Germline CDR1 is LGHDT and CDR2 is YNNKEL (reference sequence). This CDR3 has 15 residues. CDR3 in amino acids: CASEPGQGSYNEQFF. CDR3 nucleotides: TGTGCCAGCGAACCCGGACAGGGCTCCTACAATGAGCAGTTCTTC.

This chain connects TRBV5-5 to TRBJ2-7; possibly TRBD2 for D (6 bases). This CDR3 spans 15 amino acids. Germline CDR1 and CDR2: SGHKS and YYEKEE (reference sequence). V lost 4 bases to trimming and J lost 1 base, with 15 bases between them. Here the CDR3 reads CASSRPMGGSYEQYF. The CDR3 bases are TGTGCCAGCAGCCGACCCATGGGGGGATCCTACGAGCAGTACTTC.

The chain joins TRBV18 to TRBJ1-2; 12 nucleotides align to TRBD1. This CDR3 region has 16 residues. The V gene end was trimmed by 5 bases and the J gene end by 2 bases; junction bases not matched to a gene: 6. Per germline, CDR1 KGHSH and CDR2 LQKENI. Here the CDR3 reads CASSSGTGGANYGYTF. In DNA, the CDR3 is TGTGCCAGCTCATCCGGGACAGGGGGCGCGAACTATGGCTACACCTTC.

The chain employs TRBV19 and TRBJ2-4; perhaps TRBD2 as D (5 bases). Deletions cut 3 bases from V and 8 bases from J, with 11 bases between. Looked up from germline, CDR1 is LNHDA and CDR2 is SQIVND (reference sequence). The CDR3 consists of 13 residues. Here the CDR3 reads CASSIGPGDIQYF. The CDR3, as DNA: TGTGCCAGTAGTATCGGGCCCGGGGACATTCAGTACTTC.

The chain is built from TRBV14 and TRBJ2-7; 7 bases map to TRBD2. CDR3 length: 16 residues. Germline V CDR1 and CDR2: SGHDN, FVKESK. The ends lost 1 base at V and 7 bases at J; junction bases unmatched: 13. DNA for the CDR3: TGTGCCAGCAGCCAAGCTGGGTCAGGGAGGGTTCGGGAGCAGTACTTC. Translating gives CASSQAGSGRVREQYF.

V and J are TRBV6-6 and TRBJ2-7; 14 nucleotides match TRBD2. The V and J ends lost 4 bases and 9 bases, in that order; junction bases with no gene match: 8. This CDR3 spans 15 amino acids. The V gene's germline CDR1 is MNHNY and CDR2 SVGAGI (reference sequence). CDR3 nucleotide sequence: TGTGCCAGCAGTTCCTCCGGGACTAGCGGGAGTTGGCAGTACTTC. It translates to CASSSSGTSGSWQYF.

This clone is a singleton in its sample. The rearrangement uses TRBV2 and TRBJ2-7; tentative D call: TRBD1 (5 bases). V lost 8 bases, J lost 0 bases, and 14 bases lay in between. Per the germline V gene, CDR1 is SNHLY and CDR2 is FYNNEI. This CDR3 region has 14 residues. The CDR3 reads CASSQDKSSYEQYF. CDR3 DNA: TGTGCCAGCTCTCAGGACAAGAGCTCCTACGAGCAGTACTTC.

The chain uses TRBV29-1 and TRBJ1-4; 10 positions match TRBD1. The J segment lost 6 bases and the V segment lost 7 bases, leaving 5 bases of the junction unmatched. The CDR3 extends over 13 amino acids. Germline V gene sequence: CDR1 SQVTM, CDR2 ANQGSEA. This CDR3 reads CSGTGGVDEKLFF. CDR3 coding DNA: TGCAGCGGGACAGGGGGGGTCGATGAAAAACTGTTTTTT.

This clone was counted once. J is TRBJ2-7 and V is TRBV7-2; TRBD1 agrees at 8 bases. V trimming: 0 bases; J trimming: 2 bases; junction bases outside the gene matches: 3. Germline CDR1 reads SGHTA; CDR2 reads FQGNSA. CDR3 length: 15 amino acids. CDR3 in amino acids: CASSLAATGAYEQYF. In DNA form, the CDR3 reads TGTGCCAGCAGCTTAGCGGCGACAGGGGCCTACGAGCAGTACTTC.

This chain links TRBV29-1 with TRBJ1-1; D possibly corresponds to TRBD1 (5 bases). This CDR3 has 14 amino acids. The germline V and J ends were trimmed by 3 bases and 1 base, with 12 bases remaining between them. The germline CDR1 and CDR2 sequences are SQVTM and ANQGSEA. The CDR3 sequence is CSVEKRDENTEAFF. CDR3 bases: TGCAGCGTTGAGAAGCGGGACGAGAACACTGAAGCTTTCTTT.

The chain uses TRBV4-1 and TRBJ2-3, with D perhaps TRBD1 (6 bases). Between the trimmed V and J ends, which lost 1 base and 4 bases, there was a span of 9 bases. The germline CDR1 and CDR2 sequences are MGHRA and YSYEKL. CDR3 size: 14 residues. CDR3 protein: CASSQGYRADTQYF. The CDR3, as DNA: TGCGCCAGCAGCCAAGGCTACAGGGCAGATACGCAGTATTTT.